This T cell receptor (beta chain) was obtained from a study of vaccination and CD4 T cells after COVID-19. Treatment defined: roughly nine-day PBMC culture with coronavirus spike peptide pools or control peptides (ViraFEST assay). Cultured CD4+ T cell DNA underwent sequencing with the Oncomine TCR Beta short-read assay. Cultured CD4+ T cells were the source of extracted genomic DNA. TCRdb re-called the PCR reads with MiXCR, one entry per CDR3 protein. Here the sample spans thousands of distinct CDR3 sequences, roughly half being singletons. V dropped 2 bases and J dropped 3 bases, with 8 bases sitting between them. CDR1 and CDR2 (germline): MNHEY, SVGEGT. CDR3 length: 13 residues. Concerning this clonotype: Its specificity is not known.

The rearrangement joins TRBV6-2 or TRBV6-3 to TRBJ2-7, with D possibly called TRBD1 or TRBD2 (5 bases each). The sample was CD4+ T cells from blood, cultured in vitro. This TCR came from a human donor who had recovered from COVID-19. The CDR3 nucleotides read TGTGCCAGCAGTTACGGGGACCGCTACGAGCAGTACTTC. Translation: CASSYGDRYEQYF.